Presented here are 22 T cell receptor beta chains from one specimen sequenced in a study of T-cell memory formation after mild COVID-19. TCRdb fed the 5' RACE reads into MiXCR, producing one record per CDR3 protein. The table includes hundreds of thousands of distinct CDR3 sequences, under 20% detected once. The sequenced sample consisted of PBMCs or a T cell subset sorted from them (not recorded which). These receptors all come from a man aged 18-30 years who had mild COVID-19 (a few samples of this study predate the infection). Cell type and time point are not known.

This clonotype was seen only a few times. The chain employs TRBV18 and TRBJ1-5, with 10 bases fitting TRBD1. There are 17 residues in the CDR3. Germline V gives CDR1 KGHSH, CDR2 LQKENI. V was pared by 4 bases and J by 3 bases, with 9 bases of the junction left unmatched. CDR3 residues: CASSLTSGTGVNQPQHF. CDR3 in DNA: TGTGCCAGCTCACTTACCTCCGGGACAGGGGTCAATCAGCCCCAGCATTTT.

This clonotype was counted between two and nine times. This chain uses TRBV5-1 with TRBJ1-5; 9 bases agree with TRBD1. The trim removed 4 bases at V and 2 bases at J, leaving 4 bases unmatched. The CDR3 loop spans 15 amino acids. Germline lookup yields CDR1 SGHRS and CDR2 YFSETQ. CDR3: CASSNGTGRNQPQHF. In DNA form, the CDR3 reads TGCGCCAGCAGCAACGGGACAGGGCGCAATCAGCCCCAGCATTTT.

CDR3 sequence: CASRADRYTEAFF. For the CDR3, the DNA is TGTGCCAGCAGAGCGGACCGGTACACTGAAGCTTTCTTT. The chain is built from TRBV5-6 and TRBJ1-1; D is unclear. The CDR3 sequence is 13 residues long. Per the germline V gene, CDR1 is SGHDT and CDR2 is YYEEEE. V shed 5 bases and J shed 3 bases, with 11 bases lying between them.

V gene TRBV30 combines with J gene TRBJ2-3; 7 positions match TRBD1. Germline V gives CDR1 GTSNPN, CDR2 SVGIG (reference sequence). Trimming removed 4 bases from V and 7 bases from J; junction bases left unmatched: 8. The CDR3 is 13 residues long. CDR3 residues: CAWTTGSRNTQYF. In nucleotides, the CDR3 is TGTGCCTGGACGACAGGGAGTAGGAATACGCAGTATTTT. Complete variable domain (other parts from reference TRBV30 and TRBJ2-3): SQTIHQWPATLVQPVGSPLSLECTVEGTSNPNLYWYRQAAGRGLQLLFYSVGIGQISSEVPQNLSASRPQDRQFILSSKKLLLSDSGFYLCAWTTGSRNTQYFGPGTRLTVL.

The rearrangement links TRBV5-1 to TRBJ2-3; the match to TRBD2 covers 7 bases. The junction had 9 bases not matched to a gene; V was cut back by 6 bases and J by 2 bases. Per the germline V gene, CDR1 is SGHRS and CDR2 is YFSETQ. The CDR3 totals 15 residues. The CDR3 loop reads CASTSGGDTTDTQYF. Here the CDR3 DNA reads TGCGCCAGCACTTCTGGGGGGGATACCACAGATACGCAGTATTTT.

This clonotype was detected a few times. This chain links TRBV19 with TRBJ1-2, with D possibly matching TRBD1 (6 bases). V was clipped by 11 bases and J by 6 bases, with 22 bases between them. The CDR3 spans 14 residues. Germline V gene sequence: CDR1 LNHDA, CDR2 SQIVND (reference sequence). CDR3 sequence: CAAGETPKRNGYTF. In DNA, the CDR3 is TGTGCCGCAGGGGAAACACCTAAAAGGAATGGCTACACCTTC.

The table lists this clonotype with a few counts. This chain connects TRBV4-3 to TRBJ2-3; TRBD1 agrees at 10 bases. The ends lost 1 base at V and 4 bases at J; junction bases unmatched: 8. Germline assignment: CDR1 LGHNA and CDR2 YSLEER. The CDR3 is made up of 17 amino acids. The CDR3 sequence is CASSQGASGQGSDTQYF. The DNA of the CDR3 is TGCGCCAGCAGCCAAGGAGCCTCGGGACAGGGGTCAGATACGCAGTATTTT.

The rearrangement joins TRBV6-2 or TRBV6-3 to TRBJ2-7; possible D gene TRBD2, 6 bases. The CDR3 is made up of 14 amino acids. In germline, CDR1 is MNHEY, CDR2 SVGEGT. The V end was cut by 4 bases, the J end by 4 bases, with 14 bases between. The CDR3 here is CASSFAVGRYEQYF. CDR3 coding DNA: TGTGCCAGCAGTTTTGCGGTGGGGAGGTACGAGCAGTACTTC.

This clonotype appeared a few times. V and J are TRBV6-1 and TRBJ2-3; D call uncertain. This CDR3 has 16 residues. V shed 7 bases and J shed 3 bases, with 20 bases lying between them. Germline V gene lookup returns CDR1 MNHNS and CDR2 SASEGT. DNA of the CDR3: TGTGCCAGCAAAAATACCGTCATGCTTATTACAGATACGCAGTATTTT. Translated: CASKNTVMLITDTQYF.

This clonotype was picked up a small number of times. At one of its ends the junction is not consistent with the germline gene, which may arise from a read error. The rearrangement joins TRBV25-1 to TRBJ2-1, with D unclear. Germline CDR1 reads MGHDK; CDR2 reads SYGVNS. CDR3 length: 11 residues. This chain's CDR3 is CASSESGRTLF. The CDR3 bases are TGTGCCAGCAGTGAATCCGGCAGAACGCTCTTC.

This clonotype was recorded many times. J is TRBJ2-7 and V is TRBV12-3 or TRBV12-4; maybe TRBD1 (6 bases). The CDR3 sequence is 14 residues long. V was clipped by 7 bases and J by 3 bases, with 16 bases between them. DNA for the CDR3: TGTGCCAGCACCCTAGGGACACTACACTACGAGCAGTACTTC. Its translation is CASTLGTLHYEQYF.

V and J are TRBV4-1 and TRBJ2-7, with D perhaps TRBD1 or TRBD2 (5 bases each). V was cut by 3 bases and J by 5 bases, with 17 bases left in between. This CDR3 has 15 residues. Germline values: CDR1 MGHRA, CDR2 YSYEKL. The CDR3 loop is CASSHPTGQAHEQYF. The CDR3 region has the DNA TGCGCCAGCAGCCATCCTACGGGGCAGGCCCACGAGCAGTACTTC.

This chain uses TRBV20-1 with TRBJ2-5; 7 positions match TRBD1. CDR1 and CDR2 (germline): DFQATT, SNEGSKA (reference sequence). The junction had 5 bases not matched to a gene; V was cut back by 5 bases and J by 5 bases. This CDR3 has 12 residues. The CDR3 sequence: CSAYRGSETQYF. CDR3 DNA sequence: TGCAGTGCTTACAGGGGATCGGAGACCCAGTACTTC.

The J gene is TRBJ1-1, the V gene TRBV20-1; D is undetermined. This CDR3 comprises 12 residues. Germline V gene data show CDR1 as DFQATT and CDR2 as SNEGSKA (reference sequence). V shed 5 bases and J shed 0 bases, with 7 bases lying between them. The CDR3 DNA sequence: TGCAGTGCTCTTGGACTGAACACTGAAGCTTTCTTT. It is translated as CSALGLNTEAFF.

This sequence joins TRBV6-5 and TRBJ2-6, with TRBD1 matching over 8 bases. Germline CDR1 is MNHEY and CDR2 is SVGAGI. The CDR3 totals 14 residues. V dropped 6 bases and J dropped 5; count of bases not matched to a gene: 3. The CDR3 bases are TGTGCCAGCAGGCGACAGGGGAGGGCCAACGTCCTGACTTTC. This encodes CASRRQGRANVLTF.

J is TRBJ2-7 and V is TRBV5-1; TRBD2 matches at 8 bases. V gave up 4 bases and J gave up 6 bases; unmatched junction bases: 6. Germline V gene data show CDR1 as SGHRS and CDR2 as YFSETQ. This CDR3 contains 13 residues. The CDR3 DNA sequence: TGCGCCAGCAGCCCCCGCGGGGGGTCCGAGCAGTACTTC. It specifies CASSPRGGSEQYF.

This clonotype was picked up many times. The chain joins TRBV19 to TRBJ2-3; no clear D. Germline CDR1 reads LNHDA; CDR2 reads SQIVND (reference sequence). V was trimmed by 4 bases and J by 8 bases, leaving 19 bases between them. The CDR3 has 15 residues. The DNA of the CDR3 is TGTGCCAGTAGTAGGTACAGCACCTCACTGGGTACGCAGTATTTT. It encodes CASSRYSTSLGTQYF.

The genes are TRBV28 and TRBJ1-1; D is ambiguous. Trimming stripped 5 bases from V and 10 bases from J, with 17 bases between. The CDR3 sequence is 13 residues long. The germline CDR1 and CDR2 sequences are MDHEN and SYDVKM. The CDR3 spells CASSRRWISVAFF. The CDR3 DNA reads TGTGCCAGCAGTCGCCGGTGGATTTCGGTAGCTTTCTTT. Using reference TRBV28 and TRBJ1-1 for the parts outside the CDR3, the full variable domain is DVKVTQSSRYLVKRTGEKVFLECVQDMDHENMFWYRQDPGLGLRLIYFSYDVKMKEKGDIPEGYSVSREKKERFSLILESASTNQTSMYLCASSRRWISVAFFGQGTRLTVV.

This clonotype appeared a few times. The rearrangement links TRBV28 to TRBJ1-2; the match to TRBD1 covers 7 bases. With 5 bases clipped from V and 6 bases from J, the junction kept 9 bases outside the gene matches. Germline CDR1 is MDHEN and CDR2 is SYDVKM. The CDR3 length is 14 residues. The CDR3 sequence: CASSIYGTAHGYTF. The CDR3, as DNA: TGTGCCAGCAGTATCTACGGGACAGCCCATGGCTACACCTTC.

In nucleotides, the CDR3 is TGTGCCAGCAGTTACATGTTCGAAGCTTTCTTT. Its protein is CASSYMFEAFF. This rearrangement joins TRBV6-5 to TRBJ1-1; unclear D gene. V gave up 2 bases and J gave up 8 bases, with 6 bases separating them. Per the germline V gene, CDR1 is MNHEY and CDR2 is SVGAGI. This CDR3 comprises 11 residues.

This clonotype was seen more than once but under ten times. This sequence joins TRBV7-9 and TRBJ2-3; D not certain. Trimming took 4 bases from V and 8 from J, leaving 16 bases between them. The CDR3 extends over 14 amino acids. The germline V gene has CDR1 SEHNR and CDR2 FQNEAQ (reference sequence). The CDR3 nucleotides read TGTGCCAGCAGCTCCGAGAAGTTGGTGGCTACGCAGTATTTT. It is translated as CASSSEKLVATQYF.

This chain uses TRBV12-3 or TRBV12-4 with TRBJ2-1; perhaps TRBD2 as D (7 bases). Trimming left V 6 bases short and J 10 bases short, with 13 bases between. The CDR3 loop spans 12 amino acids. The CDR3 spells CASSRGAGEQFF. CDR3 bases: TGTGCCAGCAGCCGGGGGGCCGGGGAGCAGTTCTTC.